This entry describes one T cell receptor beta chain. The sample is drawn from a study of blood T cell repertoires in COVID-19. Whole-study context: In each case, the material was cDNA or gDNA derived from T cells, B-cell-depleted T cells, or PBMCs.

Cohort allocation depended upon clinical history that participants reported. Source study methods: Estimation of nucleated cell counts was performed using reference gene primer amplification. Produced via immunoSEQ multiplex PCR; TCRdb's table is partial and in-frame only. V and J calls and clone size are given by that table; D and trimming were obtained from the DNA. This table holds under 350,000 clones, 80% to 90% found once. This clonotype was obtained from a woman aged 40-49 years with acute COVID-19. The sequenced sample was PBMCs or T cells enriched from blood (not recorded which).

CDR3 DNA sequence: TGTGCCAGCAGCCCTGACAGGGGGCGGTACGAGCAGTACTTC. This codes for CASSPDRGRYEQYF. V usage is TRBV7-9 and J usage is TRBJ2-7; 10 positions match TRBD1. CDR3 length: 14 residues. Germline assignment: CDR1 SEHNR and CDR2 FQNEAQ (reference sequence). With 5 bases clipped from V and 4 bases from J, the junction kept 5 bases outside the gene matches.